The 29 T cell receptor beta chains below come from one sample, sequenced in a study of T-cell reconstitution after alpha-beta-depleted transplantation in children. The TCRbeta library incorporated unique molecular identifiers. TCRdb itself ran the PCR reads through MiXCR, one entry per CDR3 protein. The table lists 80,000 to 100,000 distinct CDR3 sequences, 20% to 25% of them singletons, with 20% to 25% in the top ten. Specimen: PBMCs, collected before TCRalphabeta/CD19-depleted stem cell transplant. The receptor source for this set is a boy aged 2 to 9 with acute lymphoblastic leukemia, due to receive a stem cell transplant.

The gene calls are TRBV28 and TRBJ2-3, with 7 nucleotides matching TRBD2. The V and J ends lost 6 bases and 3 bases, in that order; junction bases with no gene match: 9. The CDR3 consists of 15 residues. The germline V gene encodes CDR1 MDHEN and CDR2 SYDVKM. DNA for the CDR3: TGTGCCAGCAGGCCCGGGACTACGGAGACAGATACGCAGTATTTT. Encoded protein: CASRPGTTETDTQYF.

V is TRBV6-4 and J is TRBJ2-1; 10 bases line up with TRBD1. The CDR3 runs to 16 residues. Germline V gives CDR1 MRHNA, CDR2 SNTAGT. Trimming at V came to 5 bases and at J to 2 bases, leaving 6 bases not matched to a gene. In nucleotides, the CDR3 is TGTGCCAGCAGTCTCGGGACAGGGGTCACCTACAATGAGCAGTTCTTC. Its protein is CASSLGTGVTYNEQFF.

V gene TRBV27 combines with J gene TRBJ1-1, with a possible D match to TRBD1 (6 bases). Germline values: CDR1 MNHEY, CDR2 SMNVEV (reference sequence). The CDR3 is 14 residues long. Trimming left V 2 bases short and J 5 bases short, with 12 bases between. This chain's CDR3 is CASSLTGGFTEAFF. CDR3 coding DNA: TGTGCCAGCAGTTTAACGGGGGGCTTTACTGAAGCTTTCTTT.

The rearrangement joins TRBV20-1 to TRBJ2-5; D gene uncertain. CDR1 is DFQATT and CDR2 is SNEGSKA in the germline V gene (reference sequence). This CDR3 spans 12 amino acids. Between the trimmed V and J ends, which lost 3 bases and 5 bases, there was a span of 10 bases. CDR3 nucleotides: TGCAGTGCTAGTATACAGTGGGAGACCCAGTACTTC. Amino acids: CSASIQWETQYF.

This clonotype was recorded a few times. This rearrangement joins TRBV27 to TRBJ1-1, with D possibly being TRBD1 (5 bases). The V and J ends lost 1 base and 4 bases respectively, with 13 bases between them. The CDR3 is 15 amino acids. Germline values: CDR1 MNHEY, CDR2 SMNVEV (reference sequence). CDR3 residues: CASSLLGGFGTEAFF. The DNA of the CDR3 is TGTGCCAGCAGTTTATTGGGGGGTTTCGGCACTGAAGCTTTCTTT.

The chain combines TRBV28 with TRBJ2-3, with D maybe TRBD1 (5 bases). V lost 6 bases to trimming and J lost 1 base, with 11 bases between them. CDR3 size: 14 residues. Looked up from germline, CDR1 is MDHEN and CDR2 is SYDVKM. As DNA, the CDR3 is TGTGCCAGCAGACAGGAGATGGGCACAGATACGCAGTATTTT. Its protein is CASRQEMGTDTQYF. Together with reference TRBV28 and TRBJ2-3, the CDR3 gives the full variable domain: DVKVTQSSRYLVKRTGEKVFLECVQDMDHENMFWYRQDPGLGLRLIYFSYDVKMKEKGDIPEGYSVSREKKERFSLILESASTNQTSMYLCASRQEMGTDTQYFGPGTRLTVL.

This rearrangement joins TRBV28 to TRBJ2-7; 11 positions agree with TRBD2. With 2 bases clipped from V and 7 bases from J, the junction kept 16 bases outside the gene matches. CDR3 length: 18 residues. The germline V gene has CDR1 MDHEN and CDR2 SYDVKM. DNA of the CDR3: TGTGCCAGCAGTTTAAGACTAGCGGGGACAGGTGGTATGGGTGAGCAGTACTTC. Translating gives CASSLRLAGTGGMGEQYF. Drawing the rest from reference TRBV28 and TRBJ2-7, the complete variable domain is DVKVTQSSRYLVKRTGEKVFLECVQDMDHENMFWYRQDPGLGLRLIYFSYDVKMKEKGDIPEGYSVSREKKERFSLILESASTNQTSMYLCASSLRLAGTGGMGEQYFGPGTRLTVT.

The J gene is TRBJ1-5, the V gene TRBV20-1; 12 bases line up with TRBD1. CDR1 is DFQATT and CDR2 is SNEGSKA in the germline V gene (reference sequence). Losses at the gene ends were 6 bases for V and 6 bases for J; bases not matched to a gene: 9. The CDR3 covers 15 residues. CDR3 in DNA: TGCAGTGCCGAGCCTGGGACAGGGGGCTTTCAGCCCCAGCATTTT. This codes for CSAEPGTGGFQPQHF.

The table lists this clonotype with many counts. CDR3 DNA sequence: TGCAGTGCTAGATTCGTGGGGGACTGGATAGGGCGCACAGATACGCAGTATTTT. This sequence encodes CSARFVGDWIGRTDTQYF. The V and J genes are TRBV20-1 and TRBJ2-3, with a tentative D call TRBD2 (6 bases). Germline loops: CDR1 DFQATT, CDR2 SNEGSKA (reference sequence). V lost 2 bases, J lost 1 base, and 22 bases lay in between. This CDR3 region has 18 residues.

This clonotype was recorded a few times. DNA for the CDR3: TGTGCCAGCAGCTCACGCGGGACTAGCCAAGAGACCCAGTACTTC. As protein: CASSSRGTSQETQYF. The rearrangement links TRBV7-9 to TRBJ2-5; TRBD2 matches at 8 bases. The CDR3 covers 15 residues. From germline, CDR1 is SEHNR and CDR2 FQNEAQ (reference sequence). J lost 1 base, V lost 4 bases, and 5 bases had no gene match.

Within the sample, this clonotype is medium-sized (0.01 to 0.1%). This chain links TRBV3-1 with TRBJ2-3; D is perhaps TRBD1 (5 bases). The germline V gene encodes CDR1 LGHDT and CDR2 YNNKEL (reference sequence). The V end was cut by 3 bases, the J end by 2 bases, with 12 bases between. This CDR3 spans 15 amino acids. For the CDR3, the DNA is TGTGCCAGCAGCCACGTACAGGTGACCACAGATACGCAGTATTTT. Translation: CASSHVQVTTDTQYF.

This clonotype was recorded once. The J gene is TRBJ1-1, the V gene TRBV27, with unresolved D. Trimming removed 4 bases from V and 5 bases from J, with 11 bases in between. This CDR3 has 13 amino acids. Germline CDR1 MNHEY, CDR2 SMNVEV (reference sequence). The CDR3 reads CASSSRMRTEAFF. The CDR3 DNA is TGTGCCAGCAGTTCCCGGATGAGGACTGAAGCTTTCTTT.

On this clonotype itself: At one end, the junction sequence differs from germline, possibly due to a read error. The rearrangement joins TRBV6-2 or TRBV6-3 to TRBJ1-2; no clear D gene. CDR1 MNHEY and CDR2 SVGEGT come from the germline V gene. The CDR3 loop spans 16 amino acids. As DNA, the CDR3 is TGTCCCAGCAGTTACTCGACGACATCGGTTGACTATGGCTACACCTTC. This gives the protein CPSSYSTTSVDYGYTF.

This clonotype was counted once. J is TRBJ2-3 and V is TRBV20-1; a weak D match, TRBD2 (6 bases). V was trimmed by 6 bases and J by 3 bases, leaving 16 bases between them. Germline V CDR1 and CDR2: DFQATT, SNEGSKA (reference sequence). This CDR3 comprises 14 residues. The CDR3 DNA follows: TGCAGTGCCCGCCGCACTAGCAGGACAGATACGCAGTATTTT. Its protein product is CSARRTSRTDTQYF.

This clonotype was counted ten times or more. This chain joins TRBV10-2 and TRBJ2-7, with 7 bases matching TRBD1. V shed 5 bases and J 6 bases; nucleotides not matched to a gene: 7. CDR1 and CDR2 (germline): WSHSY, SAAADI. CDR3 length: 13 residues. Here the CDR3 reads CASSTQTGSEQYF. CDR3 bases: TGCGCCAGCAGTACCCAGACAGGGTCCGAGCAGTACTTC.

This clonotype appeared a few times. The rearrangement joins TRBV5-1 to TRBJ2-7; 10 nucleotides match TRBD1. The CDR3 is 16 residues long. The germline CDR1 and CDR2 sequences are SGHRS and YFSETQ. J gave up 3 bases and V 0 bases, and 6 bases lay outside the gene matches. Here the CDR3 reads CASSLDSRTGGYEQYF. DNA of the CDR3: TGCGCCAGCAGCTTGGATAGCCGGACAGGGGGCTACGAGCAGTACTTC.

This clonotype was counted only a few times. This rearrangement joins TRBV12-3 or TRBV12-4 to TRBJ1-2; TRBD1 aligns across 9 bases. The CDR3 has 12 residues. V shed 4 bases, J shed 8 bases, and the junction held 2 bases outside the gene matches. DNA for the CDR3: TGTGCCAGCAGTTCCACAGGGGGCGGCTACACCTTC. It encodes CASSSTGGGYTF.

This chain uses TRBV6-1 with TRBJ2-7; 11 bases align to TRBD2. Germline V CDR1 and CDR2: MNHNS, SASEGT. The CDR3 is 14 residues long. V trimming: 4 bases; J trimming: 6 bases; junction bases outside the gene matches: 5. CDR3 region: CASSGTSGSSEQYF. The DNA for the CDR3 is TGTGCCAGCAGTGGTACTAGCGGGAGTTCCGAGCAGTACTTC.

Remarks on this clonotype: A much more abundant neighbour one base away suggests this may be a read error. V gene TRBV6-2 or TRBV6-3 combines with J gene TRBJ2-1; D may be TRBD1 (6 bases). Germline V gene data show CDR1 as MNHEY and CDR2 as SVGEGT. The CDR3 extends over 13 amino acids. V was pared by 2 bases and J by 5 bases, with 7 bases between. This CDR3 is CASSYRDNNEQFF. The CDR3 nucleotides read TGTGCCAGCAGTTACCGGGACAACAATGAGCAGTTCTTC.

This clonotype was detected ten times or more. This chain joins TRBV10-3 and TRBJ2-2, with TRBD1 identical over 7 bases. CDR1 ENHRY and CDR2 SYGVKD come from the germline V gene. V was clipped by 3 bases and J by 3 bases; unmatched bases: 7. The CDR3 extends over 16 amino acids. The CDR3 here is CAISESWDSYTGELFF. In DNA form, the CDR3 reads TGTGCCATCAGTGAATCCTGGGACAGCTACACCGGGGAGCTGTTTTTT.

This clonotype has more than one count but fewer than ten. The genes are TRBV4-1 and TRBJ2-5; 12 nucleotides line up with TRBD2. Trimming removed 4 bases from V and 5 bases from J; junction bases left unmatched: 2. The germline CDR1 and CDR2 sequences are MGHRA and YSYEKL. This CDR3 region has 14 residues. CDR3: CASSRLAGEETQYF. In DNA form, the CDR3 reads TGCGCCAGCAGCCGACTAGCGGGAGAGGAGACCCAGTACTTC.

In the case of this clonotype: Relative to the germline gene, one junction end is altered; a read error may explain this. The chain recombines TRBV24-1 with TRBJ2-3, with D perhaps TRBD2 (6 bases). CDR1 and CDR2 (germline): KGHDR, SFDVKD. The CDR3 loop spans 18 amino acids. CDR3 residues: CASSATTSAGANTDTQYF. The CDR3 coding sequence is TGTGCCTCCAGCGCCACCACTTCAGCGGGCGCGAACACAGATACGCAGTATTTT.

This clonotype was observed a few times. The chain has TRBV7-2 and TRBJ2-7, with TRBD2 identical over 9 bases. The ends lost 2 bases at V and 4 bases at J; junction bases unmatched: 9. The CDR3 is 16 amino acids. From germline, CDR1 is SGHTA and CDR2 FQGNSA. The CDR3 nucleotides read TGTGCCAGCAGCTTATCGAGTAGCGGGAGTGGTTACGAGCAGTACTTC. Its translation: CASSLSSSGSGYEQYF.

This clonotype was detected many times. V gene TRBV27 combines with J gene TRBJ1-2; a weak D match, TRBD1 (5 bases). Germline CDR1 is MNHEY and CDR2 is SMNVEV (reference sequence). The CDR3 covers 12 residues. The germline V and J ends were trimmed by 4 bases and 14 bases, with 17 bases remaining between them. Here the CDR3 reads CASSSSPPGRTF. The CDR3 coding sequence is TGTGCCAGCAGTTCCTCCCCCCCAGGGAGGACCTTC.

This clonotype has more than one count but fewer than ten. The chain is built from TRBV3-1 and TRBJ2-7; possible D gene TRBD1, 6 bases. The CDR3 length is 15 residues. V lost 1 base and J lost 5, with 15 bases in between. From germline, CDR1 is LGHDT and CDR2 YNNKEL (reference sequence). CDR3 coding DNA: TGTGCCAGCAGCCAAGTCCAGGGGCTTAGGAACGAGCAGTACTTC. Its translation is CASSQVQGLRNEQYF.

The chain recombines TRBV7-9 with TRBJ2-2; TRBD2 matches at 9 bases. J was trimmed by 4 bases and V by 6 bases; bases with no gene match: 6. Germline CDR1 and CDR2: SEHNR and FQNEAQ (reference sequence). The CDR3 extends over 15 amino acids. The CDR3: CASSGTSLRTGELFF. CDR3 bases: TGTGCCAGCAGTGGGACTAGCCTACGCACCGGGGAGCTGTTTTTT.

This clonotype was seen many times. The CDR3: CASRVGGRTDTQYF. Here the CDR3 DNA reads TGTGCCAGCAGAGTAGGGGGCCGCACAGATACGCAGTATTTT. This sequence joins TRBV6-5 and TRBJ2-3; TRBD1 matches at 7 bases. This CDR3 has 14 residues. CDR1 is MNHEY and CDR2 is SVGAGI in the germline V gene. V lost 6 bases to trimming and J lost 1 base; unmatched junction nucleotides: 4.

This clonotype came up many times. The chain links TRBV28 to TRBJ2-1; 7 bases fit TRBD2. The CDR3 runs 15 residues. CDR1 is MDHEN and CDR2 is SYDVKM in the germline V gene. Trimming at V came to 2 bases and at J to 15 bases, leaving 16 bases not matched to a gene. The CDR3 spells CASSLGGSSGGKGFF. In DNA form, the CDR3 reads TGTGCCAGCAGTTTAGGAGGGTCTAGCGGAGGGAAGGGGTTCTTC.

Ten or more counts support this clonotype. This rearrangement joins TRBV7-2 to TRBJ2-1; 13 bases line up with TRBD2. Looked up from germline, CDR1 is SGHTA and CDR2 is FQGNSA. The CDR3 has 15 amino acids. V lost 3 bases to trimming and J lost 4 bases; unmatched junction nucleotides: 0. Written as DNA, the CDR3 is TGTGCCAGCAGCTTGACTAGCGGGAGGTACAATGAGCAGTTCTTC. Translating gives CASSLTSGRYNEQFF.